The 5 T cell receptor beta chains listed next were all sequenced from one sample in a study of T cells after yellow fever vaccination. TCRdb fed the 5' RACE reads into MiXCR, producing one record per CDR3 protein. The table includes tens of thousands of distinct CDR3 sequences, around 7.7% detected once. This specimen consisted of CD8+ T cells sorted from PBMCs, obtained on the day of the yellow fever booster vaccination. Receptors were obtained from a man aged 25-45 years who received the YFV17D yellow fever vaccine.

This clonotype was detected only a few times. The chain recombines TRBV29-1 with TRBJ2-2; possibly TRBD1 for D (6 bases). The CDR3 loop spans 13 amino acids. Germline CDR1 and CDR2: SQVTM and ANQGSEA. With 5 bases removed from V and 6 bases from J, the gap between germline ends came to 13 bases. The CDR3 reads CSVTDRSAGELFF. As DNA, the CDR3 is TGCAGCGTTACCGACAGGAGCGCCGGGGAGCTGTTTTTT.

This clonotype was counted only a few times. The chain employs TRBV12-3 or TRBV12-4 and TRBJ2-7, with D maybe TRBD2 (6 bases). V dropped 7 bases and J dropped 0 bases, with 13 bases sitting between them. The CDR3 runs 14 residues. The DNA of the CDR3 is TGTGCCAGCACCGAGGGACTCAACTCCTACGAGCAGTACTTC. This sequence encodes CASTEGLNSYEQYF.

This clonotype was seen repeatedly, ten times or more. V is TRBV5-1 and J is TRBJ2-2; possibly TRBD1 for D (6 bases). The CDR3 loop spans 16 amino acids. Between the trimmed V and J ends, which lost 0 bases and 1 base, there was a span of 10 bases. Germline V gene sequence: CDR1 SGHRS, CDR2 YFSETQ. The CDR3 bases are TGCGCCAGCAGCTTGGCAAGGACAGAGAACACCGGGGAGCTGTTTTTT. Translating it yields CASSLARTENTGELFF.

J is TRBJ2-1 and V is TRBV29-1, with 11 bases identical to TRBD2. Germline CDR1 SQVTM, CDR2 ANQGSEA. J was trimmed by 6 bases and V by 6 bases; bases with no gene match: 7. The CDR3 totals 14 residues. CDR3 in DNA: TGCAGCGTAGAGAAGACTAGCGGGGCCAATGAGCAGTTCTTC. This sequence encodes CSVEKTSGANEQFF.

This clonotype was observed at least ten times. V is TRBV12-3 or TRBV12-4 and J is TRBJ2-3; D is uncertain. The V gene lost 6 bases and the J gene lost 2 bases, with 12 bases spanning the gap. This CDR3 is 14 amino acids long. CDR3 nucleotides: TGTGCCAGCAGCTCCAGGTGGCACACAGATACGCAGTATTTT. Encoded protein: CASSSRWHTDTQYF.